This T cell receptor beta chain was obtained from a study of shared clonotypes between healthy human individuals. The assay was immunoSEQ multiplex PCR, and TCRdb's table has in-frame clones only and misses some. The table records a few million clones, approximately 96% of them present only once. Germline CDR1 and CDR2: SGHVS and FNYEAQ. V lost 4 bases and J 4 bases, leaving 13 bases between the germline ends. The CDR3 is 14 amino acids. The sequence was collected from a man in his late teens or twenties in good health. The J gene is TRBJ1-1, the V gene TRBV7-6; D not resolved. Sequenced input: naive CD4+ T cells sorted from blood. The subset here: CD45RA+ positively selected. The CDR3 coding sequence is TGTGCCAGCAGCTCCATGGAGGGAAGCACTGAAGCTTTCTTT. It encodes CASSSMEGSTEAFF.